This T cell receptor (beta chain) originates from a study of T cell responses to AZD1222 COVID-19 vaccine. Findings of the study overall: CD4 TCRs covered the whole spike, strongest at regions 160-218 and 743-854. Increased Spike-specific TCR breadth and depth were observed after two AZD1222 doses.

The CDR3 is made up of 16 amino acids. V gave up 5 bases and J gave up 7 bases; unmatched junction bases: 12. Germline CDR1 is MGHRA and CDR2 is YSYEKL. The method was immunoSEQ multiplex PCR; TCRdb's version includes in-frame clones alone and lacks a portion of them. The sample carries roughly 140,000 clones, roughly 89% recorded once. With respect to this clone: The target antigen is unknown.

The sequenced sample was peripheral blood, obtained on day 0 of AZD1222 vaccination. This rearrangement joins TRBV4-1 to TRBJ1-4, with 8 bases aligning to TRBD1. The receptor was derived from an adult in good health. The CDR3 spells CASSDRGQGKAEKLFF. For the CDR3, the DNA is TGCGCCAGCAGCGATCGCGGACAGGGCAAGGCTGAAAAACTGTTTTTT.